The 31 T cell receptor beta chains listed next were all sequenced from one sample in a study of cytomegalovirus exposure and HLA in healthy donors. With 60 Vbeta and 13 Jbeta primers, the PCR was carried out. Data came from immunoSEQ multiplex PCR; TCRdb stores just in-frame clones and leaves some out. Among 110,000 or so clones listed, 82% were seen once. The sample consisted of PBMCs. The receptors originated from a young woman in good health and CMV-seronegative.

This chain joins TRBV6-5 and TRBJ1-1; D is unresolved. Germline V gives CDR1 MNHEY, CDR2 SVGAGI. This CDR3 region has 13 residues. Trimming stripped 4 bases from V and 3 bases from J, with 9 bases between. The DNA for the CDR3 is TGTGCCAGCAGTTTTAAAGAGTACACTGAAGCTTTCTTT. It codes for CASSFKEYTEAFF.

The V call is TRBV7-2, the J call TRBJ1-4; D perhaps matches TRBD1 (6 bases). The CDR3 has 14 residues. The V end was cut by 5 bases, the J end by 5 bases, with 12 bases between. From germline, CDR1 is SGHTA and CDR2 FQGNSA. CDR3 coding DNA: TGTGCCAGCAGCGTTAGGGGGGGCAATGAAAAACTGTTTTTT. The encoded protein is CASSVRGGNEKLFF.

The rearrangement links TRBV28 to TRBJ2-1, with 7 bases aligning to TRBD1. The CDR3 is 14 residues long. From germline, CDR1 is MDHEN and CDR2 SYDVKM. V was clipped by 4 bases and J by 12 bases; unmatched bases: 12. The CDR3 loop reads CASSSTGILYGQFF. DNA for the CDR3: TGTGCCAGCAGTTCGACAGGGATCCTTTACGGGCAGTTCTTC.

The gene calls are TRBV27 and TRBJ2-2, with D possibly being TRBD2 (6 bases). The V and J ends lost 1 base and 7 bases respectively, with 7 bases between them. The length of the CDR3 is 13 residues. Germline values: CDR1 MNHEY, CDR2 SMNVEV (reference sequence). The DNA of the CDR3 is TGTGCCAGCAGTTTATTCGGGAGCGGGGAGCTGTTTTTT. It is translated as CASSLFGSGELFF.

The chain carries TRBV28 and TRBJ1-5; D is possibly TRBD1 (5 bases). There are 14 residues in the CDR3. The V end lost 6 bases, the J end lost 1 base, and 10 bases lay between the germline ends. Germline V gives CDR1 MDHEN, CDR2 SYDVKM. The CDR3 nucleotides read TGTGCCAGCAGAGAGAGACAGAGCAATCAGCCCCAGCATTTT. Its translation: CASRERQSNQPQHF.

V gene TRBV4-3 combines with J gene TRBJ1-1, with no clear D. The V and J ends lost 3 bases and 3 bases respectively, with 17 bases between them. CDR3 size: 16 residues. The V gene's germline CDR1 is LGHNA and CDR2 YSLEER. The CDR3, as DNA: TGCGCCAGCAGCCAGTTAAAACTGGGCAAGGACACTGAAGCTTTCTTT. Amino acids: CASSQLKLGKDTEAFF.

The chain has TRBV5-1 and TRBJ1-3; 7 bases map to TRBD1. After removal of 4 bases from V and 3 bases from J, the junction contained 10 bases not matched to a gene. CDR3 length: 16 residues. Germline CDR1 SGHRS, CDR2 YFSETQ. The CDR3 region is CASSPAPGQSGNTIYF. In nucleotides, the CDR3 is TGCGCCAGCAGCCCAGCGCCGGGACAGAGTGGAAACACCATATATTTT.

This chain joins TRBV11-3 and TRBJ2-1; TRBD2 is a possible D gene (6 bases). With 5 bases removed from V and 2 bases from J, the gap between germline ends came to 13 bases. CDR3 length equals 15 residues. Germline V gene data show CDR1 as SGHNT and CDR2 as YENEEA. Here the CDR3 reads CASSPSGGAYNEQFF. The CDR3 nucleotides read TGTGCCAGCAGCCCGAGCGGAGGGGCCTACAATGAGCAGTTCTTC.

V and J are TRBV4-3 and TRBJ2-3, with D perhaps matching TRBD1 (5 bases). V dropped 0 bases and J dropped 0 bases, with 10 bases sitting between them. CDR1 and CDR2 from the germline V gene are LGHNA and YSLEER. This CDR3 comprises 16 residues. The DNA of the CDR3 is TGCGCCAGCAGCCAAGAGCGTCAGGGAAGCACAGATACGCAGTATTTT. Protein product: CASSQERQGSTDTQYF.

The chain carries TRBV28 and TRBJ2-5, with 7 bases lining up with TRBD2. The V gene end was trimmed by 4 bases and the J gene end by 2 bases; junction bases not matched to a gene: 10. There are 16 residues in the CDR3. Germline CDR1 MDHEN, CDR2 SYDVKM. CDR3 coding DNA: TGTGCCAGCAGTTCTTGGACTAGTGGGCTTCAAGAGACCCAGTACTTC. Protein sequence: CASSSWTSGLQETQYF.

This clone was seen a few times. This chain links TRBV5-6 with TRBJ1-1; a weak D match, TRBD1 (5 bases). This CDR3 has 16 amino acids. Per germline, CDR1 SGHDT and CDR2 YYEEEE. V lost 1 base to trimming and J lost 3 bases, with 16 bases between them. CDR3 nucleotide sequence: TGTGCCAGCAGCTTGTGGGCAGGGATTGATGACACTGAAGCTTTCTTT. It is translated as CASSLWAGIDDTEAFF.

The CDR3 spells CASSHSEVSNTEAFF. CDR3 DNA: TGTGCCAGCAGCCATTCTGAGGTGTCGAACACTGAAGCTTTCTTT. V usage is TRBV4-2 and J usage is TRBJ1-1; no firm D call. CDR3 length equals 15 residues. Trimming took off 3 bases at V and 1 base at J, with 12 bases between the two ends. Germline-derived CDR1 and CDR2 are LGHNA and YNFKEQ.

This sequence joins TRBV19 and TRBJ2-2; 11 bases align to TRBD2. CDR1 is LNHDA and CDR2 is SQIVND in the germline V gene (reference sequence). The CDR3 contains 15 residues. J was trimmed by 2 bases and V by 9 bases; bases with no gene match: 5. CDR3 bases: TGTGCCAGCTATAGCGGGAGGGAAAACACCGGGGAGCTGTTTTTT. It specifies CASYSGRENTGELFF. The full variable domain, completed using reference TRBV19 and TRBJ2-2, is DGGITQSPKYLFRKEGQNVTLSCEQNLNHDAMYWYRQDPGQGLRLIYYSQIVNDFQKGDIAEGYSVSREKKESFPLTVTSAQKNPTAFYLCASYSGRENTGELFFGEGSRLTVL.

The V and J genes are TRBV19 and TRBJ1-5; 8 bases fit TRBD1. V lost 7 bases and J lost 2; bases outside the gene matches: 13. The CDR3 is 17 amino acids. Germline assignment: CDR1 LNHDA and CDR2 SQIVND (reference sequence). CDR3 nucleotides: TGTGCCAGTAACGCCCTACCGACAGGGGCACGCAATCAGCCCCAGCATTTT. The encoded protein is CASNALPTGARNQPQHF.

The chain uses TRBV19 and TRBJ1-1, with 7 bases aligning to TRBD1. CDR1 and CDR2 (germline): LNHDA, SQIVND (reference sequence). The CDR3 length is 16 residues. V trimming: 3 bases; J trimming: 0 bases; junction bases outside the gene matches: 7. The DNA for the CDR3 is TGTGCCAGTAGTATCCCCGGGACAGCCATGAACACTGAAGCTTTCTTT. Protein product: CASSIPGTAMNTEAFF.

This rearrangement joins TRBV12-5 to TRBJ2-5; D remains unclear. The V gene lost 10 bases and the J gene lost 2 bases, with 11 bases spanning the gap. CDR1 and CDR2 from the germline V gene are LGHNT and FRNRAP. The CDR3 totals 12 residues. The CDR3 loop is CAIETPQETQYF. In DNA form, the CDR3 reads TGTGCTATCGAGACACCTCAAGAGACCCAGTACTTC.

The chain couples TRBV7-9 to TRBJ2-1; tentatively, D is TRBD1 (6 bases). Trimming took 6 bases from V and 8 from J, leaving 14 bases between them. The CDR3 totals 13 residues. Per the germline V gene, CDR1 is SEHNR and CDR2 is FQNEAQ (reference sequence). The CDR3 sequence is CASSTTRGDEQFF. CDR3 nucleotides: TGTGCCAGCAGTACAACCAGGGGCGATGAGCAGTTCTTC.

In this sample, this clone turned up a few times. The chain links TRBV5-6 to TRBJ1-1; D remains unclear. Per the germline V gene, CDR1 is SGHDT and CDR2 is YYEEEE. The V and J ends lost 0 bases and 0 bases respectively, with 12 bases between them. The length of the CDR3 is 16 residues. CDR3 DNA: TGTGCCAGCAGCTTGGGGCCAGGTCGCCTGAACACTGAAGCTTTCTTT. Encoded protein: CASSLGPGRLNTEAFF.

This clone was observed a handful of times. The rearrangement links TRBV10-3 to TRBJ1-5, with TRBD1 as a possible D gene (5 bases). This CDR3 spans 15 amino acids. V gave up 3 bases and J gave up 0 bases, with 9 bases separating them. Per germline, CDR1 ENHRY and CDR2 SYGVKD. The CDR3: CAISDSGDSNQPQHF. DNA for the CDR3: TGTGCCATCAGTGACTCGGGGGATAGCAATCAGCCCCAGCATTTT.

This clone was seen just once. The chain employs TRBV28 and TRBJ2-7; TRBD1 aligns across 7 bases. J gave up 2 bases and V 6 bases, and 7 bases lay outside the gene matches. In germline, CDR1 is MDHEN, CDR2 SYDVKM. The CDR3 contains 14 residues. CDR3 residues: CASRKSGTAYEQYF. CDR3 sequence (DNA): TGTGCCAGCAGGAAATCCGGGACAGCCTACGAGCAGTACTTC.

This chain connects TRBV19 to TRBJ2-3; 7 bases align to TRBD2. V was pared by 5 bases and J by 2 bases, with 13 bases of the junction left unmatched. Per germline, CDR1 LNHDA and CDR2 SQIVND (reference sequence). The CDR3 totals 17 residues. The CDR3 coding sequence is TGTGCCAGTAGTGAAAATCGGGGGGTCTTAAACACAGATACGCAGTATTTT. This translates into CASSENRGVLNTDTQYF. Complete variable domain (other parts from reference TRBV19 and TRBJ2-3): DGGITQSPKYLFRKEGQNVTLSCEQNLNHDAMYWYRQDPGQGLRLIYYSQIVNDFQKGDIAEGYSVSREKKESFPLTVTSAQKNPTAFYLCASSENRGVLNTDTQYFGPGTRLTVL.

V and J are TRBV28 and TRBJ2-7; 9 bases agree with TRBD1. The junction had 7 bases not matched to a gene; V was cut back by 7 bases and J by 3 bases. Germline values: CDR1 MDHEN, CDR2 SYDVKM. CDR3 length equals 14 residues. In nucleotides, the CDR3 is TGTGCCAGCACTACGGGACAGGGAGTCTACGAGCAGTACTTC. Residues: CASTTGQGVYEQYF.

The chain employs TRBV5-5 and TRBJ2-1; 10 positions agree with TRBD1. In germline, CDR1 is SGHKS, CDR2 YYEKEE (reference sequence). This CDR3 is built from 15 residues. Trimming removed 4 bases from V and 2 bases from J; junction bases left unmatched: 3. Here the CDR3 reads CASSGGTGAYNEQFF. CDR3 sequence (DNA): TGTGCCAGCAGCGGGGGGACAGGGGCCTACAATGAGCAGTTCTTC.

The chain employs TRBV7-9 and TRBJ2-2; possible D gene TRBD1, 6 bases. The germline V gene has CDR1 SEHNR and CDR2 FQNEAQ (reference sequence). The V end was cut by 2 bases, the J end by 2 bases, with 9 bases between. The CDR3 has 15 residues. The CDR3 spells CASSLRTDNTGELFF. In DNA form, the CDR3 reads TGTGCCAGCAGCTTACGGACAGATAACACCGGGGAGCTGTTTTTT.

The chain links TRBV7-6 to TRBJ1-4; TRBD1 matches at 9 bases. CDR1 and CDR2 (germline): SGHVS, FNYEAQ. Trimming at V came to 7 bases and at J to 5 bases, leaving 11 bases not matched to a gene. The CDR3 has 16 amino acids. The CDR3 bases are TGTGCCAGCACTCAAAGTCCGGGACAGGGAAATGAAAAACTGTTTTTT. This translates into CASTQSPGQGNEKLFF. Supplemented by reference TRBV7-6 and TRBJ1-4, the full variable domain reads GAGVSQSPRYKVTKRGQDVALRCDPISGHVSLYWYRQALGQGPEFLTYFNYEAQQDKSGLPNDRFSAERPEGSISTLTIQRTEQRDSAMYRCASTQSPGQGNEKLFFGSGTQLSVL.

This clone occurred a few times. V is TRBV5-4 and J is TRBJ2-3; 7 bases line up with TRBD2. There are 15 residues in the CDR3. The germline CDR1 and CDR2 sequences are SGHNT and YYREEE (reference sequence). Trimming took 2 bases from V and 0 from J; bases not matched to a gene: 3. In DNA form, the CDR3 reads TGTGCCAGCAGCTTCGAAGCGGGAAGCACAGATACGCAGTATTTT. Amino acids: CASSFEAGSTDTQYF. The entire variable domain, with the rest obtained from reference TRBV5-4 and TRBJ2-3, is as follows: ETGVTQSPTHLIKTRGQQVTLRCSSQSGHNTVSWYQQALGQGPQFIFQYYREEENGRGNFPPRFSGLQFPNYSSELNVNALELDDSALYLCASSFEAGSTDTQYFGPGTRLTVL.

About this clone: The same CDR3 arises from other DNA sequences in this sample as well. This rearrangement joins TRBV28 to TRBJ1-5; a possible D gene is TRBD1 (5 bases). Germline V lookup: CDR1 MDHEN, CDR2 SYDVKM. CDR3 size: 12 residues. With 3 bases removed from V and 6 bases from J, the gap between germline ends came to 6 bases. The CDR3 is CASSLGGQPQHF. The CDR3 region has the DNA TGTGCCAGCAGTTTGGGGGGTCAGCCCCAGCATTTT.

The chain is built from TRBV6-1 and TRBJ2-7; D is unclear. This CDR3 is built from 14 residues. Germline CDR1 is MNHNS and CDR2 is SASEGT. DNA for the CDR3: TGTGCCGGCAGTGAACCTCGCGGCAGCTACGAGCAGTACGTC. Protein: CAGSEPRGSYEQYV.

This sequence joins TRBV5-1 and TRBJ1-1; D perhaps matches TRBD1 (6 bases). In germline, CDR1 is SGHRS, CDR2 YFSETQ. The CDR3 consists of 14 residues. Trimming stripped 4 bases from V and 3 bases from J, with 13 bases between. The CDR3 is CASSIGQRYTEAFF. The CDR3 DNA follows: TGCGCCAGCAGCATAGGACAGCGTTACACTGAAGCTTTCTTT.

The V call is TRBV28, the J call TRBJ1-5; D gene uncertain. Germline CDR1 and CDR2: MDHEN and SYDVKM. CDR3 length: 15 amino acids. Trimming took 8 bases from V and 0 from J, leaving 14 bases between them. CDR3 bases: TGTGCCAGCGACCAGAGGGATAATAGCAATCAGCCCCAGCATTTT. Translation gives CASDQRDNSNQPQHF.

V gene TRBV7-2 combines with J gene TRBJ1-1; 7 nucleotides match TRBD1. V gave up 5 bases and J gave up 4 bases; unmatched junction bases: 7. CDR1 is SGHTA and CDR2 is FQGNSA in the germline V gene. The CDR3 consists of 14 residues. CDR3 sequence: CASSATGSGTEAFF. CDR3 DNA: TGTGCCAGCAGCGCGACAGGGTCGGGCACTGAAGCTTTCTTT.